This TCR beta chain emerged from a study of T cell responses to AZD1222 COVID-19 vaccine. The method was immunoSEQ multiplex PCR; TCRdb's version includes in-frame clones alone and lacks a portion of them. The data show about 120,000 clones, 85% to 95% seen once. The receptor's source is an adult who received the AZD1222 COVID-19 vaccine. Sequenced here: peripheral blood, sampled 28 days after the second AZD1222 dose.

This CDR3 reads CASSKRDGDSGNTIYF. CDR3 coding DNA: TGTGCCAGTAGTAAAAGGGACGGCGACTCTGGAAACACCATATATTTT. V is TRBV19 and J is TRBJ1-3; maybe TRBD1 (5 bases). Deletions cut 4 bases from V and 0 bases from J, with 13 bases between. The CDR3 totals 16 residues. Per germline, CDR1 LNHDA and CDR2 SQIVND (reference sequence).